Following are 5 T cell receptor beta chains from one sample sequenced in a study of T-cell reconstitution after alpha-beta-depleted transplantation in children. This sample's TCRbeta library carried unique molecular identifier barcodes. TCRdb reprocessed the PCR reads via MiXCR and lists one record per CDR3 protein. The profile shows fewer than 700,000 distinct CDR3 sequences, approximately 22% of them singletons. This sample comprised PBMCs, mostly from graft donor cells, obtained 360 days after TCRalphabeta/CD19-depleted stem cell transplant. The receptors were sampled from a boy under two years old who had a stem cell transplant for acute myeloid leukemia, so the T cells may come from the graft donor.

This clonotype appeared a few times. The CDR3 DNA sequence: TGTGCCACCAGTGATTTGAAATGGAAGCAGTACTTC. Its translation is CATSDLKWKQYF. V is TRBV24-1 and J is TRBJ2-7; no clear D gene. The V end was cut by 0 bases, the J end by 8 bases, with 7 bases between. CDR1 KGHDR and CDR2 SFDVKD come from the germline V gene. This CDR3 contains 12 residues.

This clonotype was counted between two and nine times. The chain joins TRBV12-3 or TRBV12-4 to TRBJ2-3; tentatively, D is TRBD1 (6 bases). The CDR3 sequence is 15 residues long. Trimming removed 0 bases at V and 4 bases at J, with 11 bases between. Written as DNA, the CDR3 is TGTGCCAGCAGTTTAGCGGGGGCGTCTCCAGATACGCAGTATTTT. Residues: CASSLAGASPDTQYF.

Regarding this clonotype: Possible read error: a much larger clone is one base away. The CDR3 does not close with the conserved phenylalanine or tryptophan, likely indicating a read error. The chain employs TRBV20-1 and TRBJ1-2, with D tentatively TRBD1 (6 bases). Trimming shortened V by 7 bases and J by 8 bases, and 14 bases separated the two germline ends. This CDR3 has 11 residues. Germline V gene lookup returns CDR1 DFQATT and CDR2 SNEGSKA (reference sequence). CDR3 sequence reads: CSVRTGMGYTY. As DNA, the CDR3 is TGCAGTGTCCGCACAGGGATGGGCTACACCTAC.

The chain combines TRBV5-5 with TRBJ2-7, with a possible D match to TRBD2 (5 bases). CDR3 length: 14 residues. Trimming removed 3 bases from V and 3 bases from J, with 13 bases in between. From germline, CDR1 is SGHKS and CDR2 YYEKEE (reference sequence). The DNA for the CDR3 is TGTGCCAGCAGCTCGGATGTCGGAGGCTACGAGCAGTACTTC. Protein sequence: CASSSDVGGYEQYF.

This clonotype appeared a few times. The genes are TRBV20-1 and TRBJ1-5, with D possibly TRBD1 on 5 matching bases. CDR3 length: 13 residues. CDR1 is DFQATT, CDR2 SNEGSKA, per germline (reference sequence). The germline V and J ends were trimmed by 2 bases and 3 bases, with 8 bases remaining between them. This chain's CDR3 is CSARQGLNQPQHF. In nucleotides, the CDR3 is TGCAGTGCTAGACAGGGACTCAATCAGCCCCAGCATTTT.